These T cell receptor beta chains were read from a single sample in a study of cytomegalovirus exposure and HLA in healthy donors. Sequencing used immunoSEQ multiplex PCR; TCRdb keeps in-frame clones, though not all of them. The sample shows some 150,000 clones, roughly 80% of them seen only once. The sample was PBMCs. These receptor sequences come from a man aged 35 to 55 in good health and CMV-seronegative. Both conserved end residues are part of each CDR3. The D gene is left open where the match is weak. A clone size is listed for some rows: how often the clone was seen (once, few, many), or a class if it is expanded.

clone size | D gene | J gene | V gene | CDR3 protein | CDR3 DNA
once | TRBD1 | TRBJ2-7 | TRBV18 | CASSSPGQGDEQYF | TGTGCCAGCTCATCTCCGGGACAGGGTGACGAGCAGTACTTC
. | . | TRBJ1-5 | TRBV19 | CASRSLGGRNQPQHF | TGTGCCAGTAGGTCGCTGGGGGGGAGGAACCAGCCCCAGCATTTT
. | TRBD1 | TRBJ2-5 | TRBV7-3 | CASSSGQGPQETQYF | TGTGCCAGCAGCTCGGGACAGGGCCCCCAAGAGACCCAGTACTTC
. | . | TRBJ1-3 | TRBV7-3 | CASSLTADSGNTIYF | TGTGCCAGCAGCTTAACGGCGGACTCTGGAAACACCATATATTTT
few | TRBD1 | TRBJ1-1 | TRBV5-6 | CASSEGQLEAFF | TGTGCCAGCAGCGAGGGACAGCTTGAAGCTTTCTTT
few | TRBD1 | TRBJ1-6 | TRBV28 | CASSPPGTGSRSPLHF | TGTGCCAGCAGTCCGCCAGGGACAGGGAGTCGGTCACCCCTCCACTTT
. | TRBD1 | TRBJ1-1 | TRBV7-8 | CASSLGTGNTEAFF | TGTGCCAGCAGCTTAGGGACAGGGAACACTGAAGCTTTCTTT
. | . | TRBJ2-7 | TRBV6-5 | CASSSLPGVSYEQYF | TGTGCCAGCAGTTCCCTCCCAGGTGTCTCCTACGAGCAGTACTTC
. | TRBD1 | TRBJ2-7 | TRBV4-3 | CASSQDRGTGAITYEQYF | TGCGCCAGCAGCCAAGATCGAGGTACAGGGGCCATCACCTACGAGCAGTACTTC
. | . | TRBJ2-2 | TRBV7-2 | CASSLGSLEGELFF | TGTGCCAGCAGCTTAGGGTCCCTGGAGGGGGAGCTGTTTTTT
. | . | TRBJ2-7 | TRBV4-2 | CASSLGGMTGALEQYF | TGTGCCAGCAGCCTTGGAGGGATGACCGGGGCCCTGGAGCAGTACTTC
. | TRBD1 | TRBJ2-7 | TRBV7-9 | CASSTGQGVSYEQYF | TGTGCCAGCAGCACCGGACAGGGCGTTTCCTACGAGCAGTACTTC
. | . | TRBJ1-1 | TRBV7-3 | CASSLAGLGNTEAFF | TGTGCCAGCAGCCTCGCGGGCTTGGGGAACACTGAAGCTTTCTTT
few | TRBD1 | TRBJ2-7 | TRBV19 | CAGLGTGVHEQYF | TGTGCGGGGCTAGGGACAGGCGTGCACGAGCAGTACTTC
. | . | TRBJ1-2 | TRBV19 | CASSIAVGVVGGYTF | TGTGCCAGTAGTATTGCTGTCGGGGTAGTAGGTGGCTACACCTTC
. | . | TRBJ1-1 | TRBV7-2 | CASSPKTGLNTEAFF | TGTGCCAGCAGCCCAAAAACAGGGTTGAACACTGAAGCTTTCTTT
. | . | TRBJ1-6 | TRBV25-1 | CASSESRGLHF | TGTGCCAGCAGTGAATCGCGTGGCCTCCACTTT
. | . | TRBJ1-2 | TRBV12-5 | CASADRTENYGYTF | TGTGCTAGTGCCGATAGGACAGAGAACTATGGCTACACCTTC
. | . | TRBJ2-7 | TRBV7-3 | CASSLMVNQGYEQYF | TGTGCCAGCAGCTTAATGGTAAACCAGGGGTACGAGCAGTACTTC
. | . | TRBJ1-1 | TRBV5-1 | CASTLFGGNTEAFF | TGCGCCAGCACCCTCTTCGGGGGAAACACTGAAGCTTTCTTT
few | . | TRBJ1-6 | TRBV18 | CASSAGGLDSPLHF | TGTGCCAGCTCAGCAGGAGGATTAGATTCACCCCTCCACTTT
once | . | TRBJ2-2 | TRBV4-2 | CASSRGLGMNTGELFF | TGTGCCAGCAGCCGGGGCCTGGGGATGAACACCGGGGAGCTGTTTTTT
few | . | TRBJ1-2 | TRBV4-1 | CASSPLGLGGGYTF | TGCGCCAGCAGCCCTCTAGGCCTAGGCGGCGGCTACACCTTC
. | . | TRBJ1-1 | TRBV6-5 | CASSYSVESGTEAFF | TGTGCCAGCAGTTACTCCGTGGAGTCCGGAACTGAAGCTTTCTTT
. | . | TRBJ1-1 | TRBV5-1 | CASSPWGDTEAFF | TGCGCCAGCAGCCCCTGGGGGGACACTGAAGCTTTCTTT
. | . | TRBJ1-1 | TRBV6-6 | CASSYGAYTEAFF | TGTGCCAGCAGTTACGGGGCCTACACTGAAGCTTTCTTT
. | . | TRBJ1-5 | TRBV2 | CASSEYTGVWLQHF | TGTGCCAGCAGTGAATACACGGGGGTTTGGCTCCAGCATTTT
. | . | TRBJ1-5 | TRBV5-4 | CASSLCLGGFCQPQHF | TGTGCCAGCAGCTTATGCCTCGGGGGGTTCTGTCAGCCCCAGCATTTT
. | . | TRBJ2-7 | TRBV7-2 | CASSIAGNSYEQYF | TGTGCCAGCAGCATTGCGGGAAATTCCTACGAGCAGTACTTC
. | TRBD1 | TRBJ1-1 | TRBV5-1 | CASSEQGWAFF | TGCGCCAGCAGCGAACAGGGGTGGGCTTTCTTT
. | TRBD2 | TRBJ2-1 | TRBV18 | CASSPRGSGAQTYNEQFF | TGTGCCAGCTCACCGCGCGGTAGCGGGGCGCAAACCTACAATGAGCAGTTCTTC
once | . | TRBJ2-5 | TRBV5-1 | CASSGGRGTYQETQYF | TGCGCCAGCAGTGGTGGTAGGGGTACGTACCAAGAGACCCAGTACTTC
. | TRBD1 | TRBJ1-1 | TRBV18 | CASSPVIQGTGTEAFF | TGTGCCAGCTCACCTGTGATACAGGGGACCGGCACTGAAGCTTTCTTT
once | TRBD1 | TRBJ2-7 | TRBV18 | CASYSGTGGDYEQYF | TGTGCCAGCTACTCCGGGACAGGGGGCGATTACGAGCAGTACTTC
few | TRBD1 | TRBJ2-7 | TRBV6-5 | CASSYSMGQGYEQYF | TGTGCCAGCAGTTACTCAATGGGACAGGGCTACGAGCAGTACTTC
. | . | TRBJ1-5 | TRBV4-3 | CASSQGLSNQPQHF | TGCGCCAGCAGCCAAGGTCTGAGCAATCAGCCCCAGCATTTT
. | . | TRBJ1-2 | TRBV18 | CASSPGVGDRNGYTF | TGTGCCAGCTCACCAGGTGTCGGAGACAGAAATGGCTACACCTTC
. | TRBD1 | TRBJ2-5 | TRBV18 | CASSVTGGGETQYF | TGTGCCAGCTCAGTCACAGGGGGAGGAGAGACCCAGTACTTC
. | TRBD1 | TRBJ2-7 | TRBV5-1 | CASSPPGTGAYEQYF | TGCGCCAGCAGCCCACCCGGGACAGGGGCCTACGAGCAGTACTTC
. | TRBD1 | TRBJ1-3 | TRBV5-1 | CASSLGTGVSGNTIYF | TGCGCCAGCAGCTTAGGGACAGGGGTCTCTGGAAACACCATATATTTT
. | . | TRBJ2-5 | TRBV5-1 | CASSLEAAYQETQYF | TGCGCCAGCAGCTTGGAAGCCGCGTACCAAGAGACCCAGTACTTC
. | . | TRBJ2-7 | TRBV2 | CASRGGGLSTPRPYEQYF | TGTGCCAGCAGGGGAGGGGGACTGAGTACCCCCCGCCCCTACGAGCAGTACTTC
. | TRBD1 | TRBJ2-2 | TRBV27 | CASRLPGTGNTGELFF | TGTGCCAGCAGGCTACCCGGGACAGGGAACACCGGGGAGCTGTTTTTT
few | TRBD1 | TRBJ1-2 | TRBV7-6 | CASSFGQGAGYGYTF | TGTGCCAGCAGCTTCGGACAGGGGGCCGGCTATGGCTACACCTTC
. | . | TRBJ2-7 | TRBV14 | CASGETSYEQYF | TGTGCCAGCGGGGAGACCTCCTACGAGCAGTACTTC
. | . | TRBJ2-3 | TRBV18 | CASSPESSTDTQYF | TGTGCCAGCTCACCAGAGAGTAGCACAGATACGCAGTATTTT
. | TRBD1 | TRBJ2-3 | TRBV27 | CASSFPRTGGVTDTQYF | TGTGCCAGCAGTTTCCCCCGGACAGGGGGAGTCACAGATACGCAGTATTTT
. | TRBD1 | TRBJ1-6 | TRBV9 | CASSALKGQGHSPLHF | TGTGCCAGCAGCGCTCTTAAGGGACAGGGGCATTCACCCCTCCACTTT
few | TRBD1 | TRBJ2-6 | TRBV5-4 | CASSPGTVVISGANVLTF | TGTGCCAGCAGCCCCGGGACAGTCGTGATCTCTGGGGCCAACGTCCTGACTTTC
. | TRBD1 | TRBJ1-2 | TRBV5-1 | CASSARQGSYGYTF | TGCGCCAGCAGCGCCCGACAGGGATCCTATGGCTACACCTTC
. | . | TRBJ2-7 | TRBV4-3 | CASSQVRQGYEQYF | TGCGCCAGCAGCCAAGTGAGGCAGGGCTACGAGCAGTACTTC
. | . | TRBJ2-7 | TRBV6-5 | CASSYPDTYEQYF | TGTGCCAGCAGTTACCCGGACACCTACGAGCAGTACTTC
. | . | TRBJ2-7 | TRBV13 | CASSLELHPYEQYF | TGTGCCAGCAGCTTAGAACTTCATCCCTACGAGCAGTACTTC
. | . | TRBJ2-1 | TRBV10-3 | CAISGRGADEQFF | TGTGCCATCAGTGGTCGGGGGGCCGATGAGCAGTTCTTC
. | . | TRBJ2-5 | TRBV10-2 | CASWQQETQYF | TGCGCCAGCTGGCAGCAAGAGACCCAGTACTTC
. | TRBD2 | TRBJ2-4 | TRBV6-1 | CASSEGLAGTLAKNIQYF | TGTGCCAGCAGTGAAGGGTTAGCGGGCACTCTAGCCAAAAACATTCAGTACTTC
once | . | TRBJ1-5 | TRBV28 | CASRPLLPGTGQPQHF | TGTGCCAGCAGGCCCTTATTACCGGGCACGGGGCAGCCCCAGCATTTT